The text below deals with one T cell receptor (beta chain). Its antigen is unidentified. PCR involved 60 Vbeta and 13 Jbeta primers. Repertoires were generated with immunoSEQ multiplex PCR, while TCRdb's copy carries only in-frame clones and drops some. The sample gives some 120,000 clones, around 75% of which show up once; less than 4% is in the top ten. The data were taken from a study of cytomegalovirus exposure and HLA in healthy donors. Regarding the study as a whole: Reported findings show TCR beta sequences accurately forecast HLA-A and HLA-B alleles in most subjects.

The germline V and J ends were trimmed by 1 base and 7 bases, with 20 bases remaining between them. The CDR3 has 16 residues. CDR1 is MNHNS and CDR2 is SASEGT in the germline V gene. This sequence joins TRBV6-1 and TRBJ2-7; no clear D gene. The clonotype was recovered from a young man in good health and CMV-seronegative. The sample consisted of PBMCs. In nucleotides, the CDR3 is TGTGCCAGCAGTGAAGAGACACCAGCCCCCAGGTCGGAGCAGTACTTC. Amino acids: CASSEETPAPRSEQYF.